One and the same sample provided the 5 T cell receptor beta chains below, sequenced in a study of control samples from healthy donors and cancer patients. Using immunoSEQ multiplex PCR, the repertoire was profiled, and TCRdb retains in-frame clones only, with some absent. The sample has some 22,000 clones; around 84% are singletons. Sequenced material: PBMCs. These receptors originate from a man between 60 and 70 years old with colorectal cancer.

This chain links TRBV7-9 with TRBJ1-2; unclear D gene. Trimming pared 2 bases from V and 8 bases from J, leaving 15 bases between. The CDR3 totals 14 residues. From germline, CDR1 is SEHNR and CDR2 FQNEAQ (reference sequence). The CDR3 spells CASSLSRTWEGYTF. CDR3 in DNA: TGTGCCAGCAGCTTATCCCGGACCTGGGAAGGCTACACCTTC.

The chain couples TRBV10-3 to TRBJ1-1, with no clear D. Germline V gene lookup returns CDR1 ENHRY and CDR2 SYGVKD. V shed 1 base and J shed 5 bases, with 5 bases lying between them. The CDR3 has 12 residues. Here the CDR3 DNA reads TGTGCCATCAGTGAGTTGCGGACTGAAGCTTTCTTT. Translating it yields CAISELRTEAFF.

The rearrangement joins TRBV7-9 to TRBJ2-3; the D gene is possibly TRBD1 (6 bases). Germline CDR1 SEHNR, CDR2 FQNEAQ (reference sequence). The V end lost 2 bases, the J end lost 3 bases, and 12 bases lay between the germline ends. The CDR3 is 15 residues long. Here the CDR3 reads CASSLRRQGTDTQYF. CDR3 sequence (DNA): TGTGCCAGCAGCTTACGTAGGCAGGGGACAGATACGCAGTATTTT.

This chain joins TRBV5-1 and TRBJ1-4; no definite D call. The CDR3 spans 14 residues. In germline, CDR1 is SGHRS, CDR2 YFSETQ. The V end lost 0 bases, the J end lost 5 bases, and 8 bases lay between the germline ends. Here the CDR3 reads CASSLGAPNEKLFF. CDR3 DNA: TGCGCCAGCAGCTTGGGGGCTCCCAATGAAAAACTGTTTTTT.

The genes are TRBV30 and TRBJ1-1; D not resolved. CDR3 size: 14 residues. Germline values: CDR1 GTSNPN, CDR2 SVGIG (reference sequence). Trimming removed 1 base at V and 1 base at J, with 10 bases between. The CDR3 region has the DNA TGTGCCTGGAGTGGGTTATTGGGGAACACTGAAGCTTTCTTT. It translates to CAWSGLLGNTEAFF. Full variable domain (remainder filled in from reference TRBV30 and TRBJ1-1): SQTIHQWPATLVQPVGSPLSLECTVEGTSNPNLYWYRQAAGRGLQLLFYSVGIGQISSEVPQNLSASRPQDRQFILSSKKLLLSDSGFYLCAWSGLLGNTEAFFGQGTRLTVV.